Included here is one TCR beta chain sequence, with context. These data are taken from a study of OX40 agonist ivuxolimab in advanced cancers. This CDR3 region has 15 residues. Per germline, CDR1 SGHTA and CDR2 FQGNSA. V lost 5 bases, J lost 2 bases, and 5 bases stayed unmatched. Method: immunoSEQ multiplex PCR; TCRdb's copy keeps in-frame clones and lacks some. The data hold approximately 90,000 clones, with 91% observed a single time. V is TRBV7-2 and J is TRBJ2-3; 9 bases agree with TRBD2. The specimen comprised CD4+ or CD8+ T cells sorted from blood, sampled in a trial of the OX40 agonist ivuxolimab. The receptor was isolated from an adult with an advanced solid tumor such as melanoma, head and neck, liver or kidney cancer. The CDR3 DNA reads TGTGCCAGCAGCCCGGGACTAGCCTTCACAGATACGCAGTATTTT. It encodes CASSPGLAFTDTQYF. Full variable domain (rest looked up from reference TRBV7-2 and TRBJ2-3): GAGVSQSPSNKVTEKGKDVELRCDPISGHTALYWYRQSLGQGLEFLIYFQGNSAPDKSGLPSDRFSAERTGGSVSTLTIQRTQQEDSAVYLCASSPGLAFTDTQYFGPGTRLTVL.